These T cell receptor beta chains were read from a single sample in a study of shared clonotypes between healthy human individuals. Sequencing used immunoSEQ multiplex PCR; TCRdb keeps in-frame clones, though not all of them. The sample consists of more than 2 million clones, roughly 95% of them appearing once. Specimen: naive CD8+ T cells from PBMCs. These receptors originate from a young man in good health. Some clones in this sample may be carry-over from other donors' samples. CDR3s include the opening cysteine and the closing phenylalanine or tryptophan. A D gene is named only where the DNA matches it firmly.

>TRBD1|TRBV7-9|TRBJ1-2
CASSLGSTGGAGGYTF
>TRBD1|TRBV19|TRBJ1-1
CASSIGTGVNTEAFF
>TRBD2|TRBV9|TRBJ2-7
CASSVGEGPAYEQYF
>-|TRBV30|TRBJ1-3
CAWSDLNTIYF
>-|TRBV5-1|TRBJ2-7
CATRWTAGPYEQYF
>-|TRBV11-2|TRBJ1-1
CASSFLDEAFF
>-|TRBV10-3|TRBJ1-2
CAISESGSPLNYGYTF
>TRBD1|TRBV28|TRBJ2-1
CASRPRGLSYNEQFF
>-|TRBV27|TRBJ2-6
CASSTMIRSGANVLTF
>-|TRBV9|TRBJ1-2
CASSAPIYGYTF
>-|TRBV6-5|TRBJ1-2
CASSYSGGDGYTF
>-|TRBV4-1|TRBJ2-1
CASSQDWADSYNEQFF
>-|TRBV5-1|TRBJ2-7
CASSLNSGTYEQYF
>-|TRBV28|TRBJ1-2
CASTLAVDNYGYTF
>-|TRBV6-5|TRBJ2-2
CASSYSTDTGELFF
>TRBD2|TRBV30|TRBJ2-7
CAWRGLAGVHRQYF
>-|TRBV7-9|TRBJ2-3
CASSFGLAPSTDTQYF
>TRBD1|TRBV18|TRBJ1-1
CASSPGTGGTEAFF
>TRBD1|TRBV11-2|TRBJ2-7
CASRGTGTGNYEQYF
>-|TRBV6-1|TRBJ2-1
CASSEGLRGEQFF
>TRBD2|TRBV27|TRBJ2-5
CASSLLSTSGAQETQYF
>-|TRBV5-4|TRBJ1-2
CASSFWGANYGYTF
>-|TRBV2|TRBJ1-3
CASSELAGSGGNTIYF
>TRBD1|TRBV7-9|TRBJ2-1
CASSRDRTEQFF
>-|TRBV9|TRBJ1-1
CASSAGSMNTEAFF
>-|TRBV7-3|TRBJ2-1
CASSLRGPLLNEQFF
>TRBD1|TRBV10-2|TRBJ2-1
CASRGTVSYNEQFF
>-|TRBV9|TRBJ2-7
CASSVGLEDEQYF
>-|TRBV5-6|TRBJ1-2
CASSLDSNYGVTF
>-|TRBV27|TRBJ1-1
CASSLSQGRNTEAFF
>-|TRBV21-1|TRBJ1-5
CASSKDRRNQPQHF
>-|TRBV5-6|TRBJ2-1
CASSFRWGSNEQFF
>TRBD1|TRBV11-3|TRBJ2-7
CASSSDRGHEQYF
>-|TRBV27|TRBJ2-7
CASSLSASSYEQYF
>TRBD1|TRBV7-8|TRBJ1-1
CASSLASWTGGSNTEAFF
>-|TRBV7-9|TRBJ1-4
CASMGQGEKLFF
>TRBD2|TRBV6-5|TRBJ2-1
CASSYTREGEQFF
>TRBD1|TRBV19|TRBJ2-7
CASSIQGASYEQYF
>-|TRBV27|TRBJ2-7
CASRPLTAAYEQYF
>-|TRBV5-4|TRBJ2-2
CASEGPQDRELFF
>-|TRBV5-4|TRBJ1-2
CASSPYWGVEYGYTF
>-|TRBV29-1|TRBJ1-4
CSVEDPGGGGEKLFF
>-|TRBV6-5|TRBJ2-3
CASGREQLADTQYF
>TRBD2|TRBV29-1|TRBJ2-7
CSVSGTSVAQNSYEQYF
>-|TRBV9|TRBJ1-1
CASNRGMGAAFF
>-|TRBV4-2|TRBJ1-1
CASSQRPLGGANTEAFF
>TRBD2|TRBV4-1|TRBJ2-1
CASSQGTSAYNEQFF
>TRBD1|TRBV11-2|TRBJ2-3
CASSSRTGENTDTQYF
>-|TRBV9|TRBJ2-7
CASSSTDSYEQYF
>TRBD2|TRBV2|TRBJ2-1
CASSEARTSGSLGQFF
>-|TRBV7-2|TRBJ2-1
CASGLSSSYNEQFF
>-|TRBV9|TRBJ2-6
CASSAPWGVGANVLTF
>TRBD1|TRBV27|TRBJ1-2
CASSSGDRFFYGYTF
>-|TRBV7-2|TRBJ1-5
CASSPPFDSNQPQHF
>-|TRBV13|TRBJ1-3
CASSQGRRLIFSGNTIYF